A selection of T cell receptor beta chains follows, all from one sample in a study of T cell changes during pregnancy in multiple sclerosis. Libraries were prepared by immunoSEQ multiplex PCR; TCRdb keeps only in-frame clonotypes and omits some of them. In the table there are fewer than 80,000 clones, about 91% of which are singletons. The source was CD4+ T cells from peripheral blood mononuclear cells, collected in the third trimester of pregnancy. Every receptor here comes from a female donor in good health, enrolled as a control in a pregnancy study. The CDR3 runs from the conserved cysteine through the conserved F or W. D genes are given only for firm matches. Expanded clones get a size class; other rows say once, few or many, or leave the size out.

clone_size | j_call | cdr3_length | v_call | d_call | cdr3_nt | cdr3_aa
. | TRBJ1-2 | 14 | TRBV4-2 | TRBD1 | TGTGCCAGCAGCCAAGATTTACAGGGGTATGGCTACACCTTC | CASSQDLQGYGYTF
. | TRBJ2-3 | 16 | TRBV7-2 | TRBD2 | TGTGCCAGCAGCCCGAGCTCTAGCGGGGGGGTGGTTACGCAGTATTTT | CASSPSSSGGVVTQYF
. | TRBJ1-2 | 13 | TRBV5-1 | . | TGCGCCAGCAGCTTAACCAGGGGCTATGGCTACACCTTC | CASSLTRGYGYTF
. | TRBJ1-2 | 10 | TRBV30 | . | TGTGCCTGGAGTGGAGGGGGCTACACCTTC | CAWSGGGYTF
. | TRBJ1-4 | 13 | TRBV30 | . | TGTGCCTGGAGTATGGGGCCTAATGAAAAACTGTTTTTT | CAWSMGPNEKLFF
. | TRBJ2-7 | 16 | TRBV29-1 | TRBD1 | TGCAGCGTTCTGATTTCGGGACAGGGGGATCCCTACGAGCAGTACTTC | CSVLISGQGDPYEQYF
. | TRBJ2-1 | 17 | TRBV4-2 | TRBD2 | TGTGCCAGCAGCCAACATACTAGCGGGCGCTCCTACAATGAGCAGTTCTTC | CASSQHTSGRSYNEQFF
. | TRBJ1-2 | 12 | TRBV30 | . | TGTGCCTGGAGTGTATCGAACTATGGCTACACCTTC | CAWSVSNYGYTF
once | TRBJ2-3 | 14 | TRBV4-2 | . | TGTGCCAGCAGCCAAGATTCGGCCTCAGGTACGCAGTATTTT | CASSQDSASGTQYF
. | TRBJ1-3 | 16 | TRBV2 | . | TGTGCCAGCAGTCCCTCCGGGACAAGCTCTGGAAACACCATATATTTT | CASSPSGTSSGNTIYF
. | TRBJ2-7 | 16 | TRBV4-3 | . | TGCGCCAGCAGCCAAGATGAGCGCAAAAGCTCCTACGAGCAGTACTTC | CASSQDERKSSYEQYF
. | TRBJ1-5 | 19 | TRBV4-2 | . | TGTGCCAGCAGCCAAGGCGACGCTGGCTCGGGGTCGAGCAATCAGCCCCAGCATTTT | CASSQGDAGSGSSNQPQHF
. | TRBJ2-2 | 15 | TRBV10-3 | TRBD2 | TGTGCCATCAGTGAGTCGGCGGGGGGCGGCGGGGAGCTGTTTTTT | CAISESAGGGGELFF
. | TRBJ1-2 | 14 | TRBV15 | . | TGTGCCACCAGCAGAGATACTTCTAACTATGGCTACACCTTC | CATSRDTSNYGYTF
. | TRBJ1-2 | 12 | TRBV10-3 | . | TGTGCCATCAGTGACAGTACCTATGGCTACACCTTC | CAISDSTYGYTF
. | TRBJ2-3 | 13 | TRBV7-9 | . | TGTGCCAGCAGCTTAGAAAATATAGATACGCAGTATTTT | CASSLENIDTQYF
once | TRBJ2-3 | 16 | TRBV6-1 | TRBD2 | TGTGCCAGCAGTGAAATACTAGCGGGGGGTTCAGATACGCAGTATTTT | CASSEILAGGSDTQYF
. | TRBJ2-7 | 14 | TRBV28 | TRBD2 | TGTGCCAGCAGTTTTCACGCGGGGGACTACGAGCAGTACTTC | CASSFHAGDYEQYF
. | TRBJ2-1 | 13 | TRBV12-5 | TRBD1 | TGTGCTAGTGGTCCGCGGACAGGGCTTGAGCAGTTCTTC | CASGPRTGLEQFF
. | TRBJ2-7 | 15 | TRBV14 | TRBD2 | TGTGCCAGCAGCAAGACGGGAGGGCTGACCTACGAGCAGTACTTC | CASSKTGGLTYEQYF
. | TRBJ2-2 | 11 | TRBV2 | . | TGTGCCAGCAGTGTCCAGGGGGAGCTGTTTTTT | CASSVQGELFF
. | TRBJ2-3 | 17 | TRBV9 | . | TGTGCCAGCAGCGTAGCTGGGCGGAGGGGCGGGACAGATACGCAGTATTTT | CASSVAGRRGGTDTQYF
. | TRBJ1-1 | 16 | TRBV7-2 | . | TGTGCCAGCAGCCCTGACGTGGCAGGGGTGGGCACTGAAGCTTTCTTT | CASSPDVAGVGTEAFF
. | TRBJ2-5 | 12 | TRBV27 | . | TGTGCCAGCAGCCCGGGGAGGCAGACCCAGTACTTC | CASSPGRQTQYF
. | TRBJ1-1 | 14 | TRBV30 | . | TGTGCCTGGAGTGTAGTACTAGAGGTTTCGCATGCTTTCTTT | CAWSVVLEVSHAFF
once | TRBJ2-7 | 14 | TRBV5-1 | TRBD1 | TGCGCCAGCGGCTTGACAGGGGGACAGGACGAGCAGTACTTC | CASGLTGGQDEQYF
. | TRBJ1-2 | 15 | TRBV19 | TRBD1 | TGTGCCAGTAGTACCACAGGGGGCGCTCCGGTTGGCTACACCTTC | CASSTTGGAPVGYTF
. | TRBJ2-7 | 13 | TRBV5-4 | . | TGTGCCAGCAGCCCAGATACTAGTTACGAGCAGTACTTC | CASSPDTSYEQYF
. | TRBJ1-4 | 15 | TRBV6-5 | TRBD1 | TGTGCCAGCAGGGGACTCGGGACAGGTTACGAAAAACTGTTTTTT | CASRGLGTGYEKLFF
. | TRBJ2-5 | 14 | TRBV5-1 | . | TGCGCCAGCAGCTCGCCCAGGGGAGAAGAGACCCAGTACTTC | CASSSPRGEETQYF
. | TRBJ2-2 | 16 | TRBV9 | TRBD1 | TGTGCCAGCAGCGTATCCCACAGGGGGAACACCGGGGAGCTGTTTTTT | CASSVSHRGNTGELFF
. | TRBJ1-1 | 13 | TRBV11-2 | . | TGTGCCAGCAGCTTAGATTGGGAGACTGAAGCTTTCTTT | CASSLDWETEAFF
. | TRBJ1-3 | 14 | TRBV19 | . | TGTGCCAGCTTAAAGGGGGGGACTGGAAACACCATATATTTT | CASLKGGTGNTIYF
. | TRBJ2-5 | 15 | TRBV6-5 | . | TGTGCCAGCAGTTACTCGAGAGCGACCCAAGAGACCCAGTACTTC | CASSYSRATQETQYF
. | TRBJ2-7 | 14 | TRBV7-9 | . | TGTGCCAGCAGCTTTGGGACTCCATCCTACGAGCAGTACTTC | CASSFGTPSYEQYF